This TCR beta chain originates from a study of cytomegalovirus exposure and HLA in healthy donors (dated by TCRdb to the late 2010s). Regarding the complete study: According to an earlier analysis of 550 to 750 of the donors, about 179 million T cells yielded roughly 100 million unique TCR beta sequences and approximately 280 Gb of sequence data. In addition to the first cohort of around 670 subjects, a separate validation cohort of about 120 different subjects was used. HLA typing covered class I and class II loci at four-digit resolution. Several DR-DQ haplotypes were handled as single units for association and clustering because linkage in the cohort was strong. Every repertoire in the discovery cohort had been generated on one and the same sequencing platform. To predict cytomegalovirus infection status, the study combined high-throughput TCR immunosequencing, statistical association of individual TCRs with disease status, and machine learning. To decide whether each TCR beta V gene segment behaved as functional or pseudogenic, an earlier analysis of 587 of the donors relied on high-throughput TCR beta sequencing. The study aimed to test whether cataloging public T cell receptors could reveal signatures of past pathogen exposure. Genome-wide SNP genotypes for about 55% of the 666 donors were used in a later genetic analysis, which treated that subset as a discovery cohort. Rather than using new phenotypic data, the later analysis identified candidate immune exposures from TCR beta sequences and from how often those sequences occurred across donors. The number of typed donors differed by locus: about 620-640 for A, B, C, DRB1 and DQB1; some 500 for DQA1; approximately 600 for DPA1; and some 450 for DPB1. An early release covering 550 to 650 HLA-typed donors comprised around 300 gigabases of sequencing data and some 79 million unique TCR sequences. Using immunosequencing, the study profiled T cell repertoires from fewer than 850 subjects and related those repertoires to cytomegalovirus serostatus. Alongside the repertoire data, information on donor age, sex, ethnicity and CMV serostatus was compiled. The genetic ancestry cluster associated with self-reported Caucasian donors included 81% of the approximately 410 genotyped donors. On average, 235,054 unique TCR beta nucleotide sequences were sequenced per donor among roughly 430 genotyped donors of the cohort, with about 19% of those sequences being non-productive. To study patterns of TCR occurrence, a later analysis re-analyzed previously published TCR beta repertoires from around 700 donors and added high-resolution HLA genotyping. Beyond this particular receptor, the publication reports: A later analysis associated around 16,000 TCR beta sequences with specific HLA alleles at a false discovery rate of 0.05. According to a later genetic analysis, donors in an Asian-associated ancestry cluster had fewer N-insertions in productive TCRs than the approximately 610-donor mean. Because HLA typing was unavailable for some donors at each locus, only the typed subset was used in association tests. A later genetic analysis associated a missense DCLRE1C variant with V-gene and J-gene trimming of TCR beta chains, and an independent cohort replicated the association. The presence/absence analyses assumed that sequencing depth was roughly uniform across donors, and that assumption may not be true. In vitro tests confirmed that a few of the cytomegalovirus-associated TCR beta chains recognize cytomegalovirus antigens. Several of the top co-occurrence clusters appeared to be linked to parvovirus B19, influenza, CMV and Epstein-Barr virus, according to a later analysis. According to a later analysis, TCR association rates differed among HLA loci, with DRB1 alleles showing the most associated TCRs and HLA-C alleles showing the fewest. A further reported finding was that TCR beta sequences accurately predicted the HLA-A and HLA-B alleles for most subjects in the first cohort. It was suggested by the authors that the approach could potentially be generalized to other disease states and immunological phenotypes. The classifier was reported to diagnose cytomegalovirus status with high specificity and sensitivity in both the original cohort and the validation cohort. In an earlier analysis of some 550 of the donors, most TCR beta V segments were observed in productive rearrangements about 90% or about 30% of the time, broadly matching IMGT annotations. Most TCR sequences were observed very rarely across donors, whereas some public TCRs were present in many individuals. In a later analysis, HLA-associated TCR beta chains showed more clonal expansion and lower generation probabilities than non-associated chains that were equally common. According to a later analysis, most CMV-associated TCR beta chains appeared to be HLA-restricted, and the HLA associations seemed to be driven largely by CMV exposure. The earlier analysis of a few hundred of the donors excluded roughly 17 rarely observed V segments, including chromosome 9 orphons, because counts were too low. A total of roughly 160 TCR beta chains were listed by the study as associated with cytomegalovirus. Some IMGT-functional V segments, including TRBV6-2 and TRBV6-3, could not be distinguished by the 87-base-pair reads and were therefore excluded. Immune exposure information for the cohort was limited to CMV serostatus. Linkage disequilibrium might explain the correlated functional status among segregating V segments, but an unknown experimental factor could not be ruled out. When HLA alleles, especially DR and DQ, strongly co-occurred, attributing TCR associations to individual alleles was difficult. The cohort was sequenced for TCR beta chains only, and without alpha or paired-chain data the features that could be detected were limited. A cluster of highly shared sequence variants was judged likely to be a technical artifact of the sequencing pipeline.

The library was produced with the immunoSEQ multiplex PCR assay. For the multiplex PCR, a mixture combining 60 forward primers for TCR Vbeta segments and 13 reverse primers for TCR Jbeta segments was used. A multiplex PCR assay on genomic DNA amplified the CDR3 region of rearranged TCR beta genes. The Illumina HiSeq System was used to sequence the amplified TCR beta libraries as 87-base-pair reads. The study's processing was this. In a later analysis, some 80 million unique TCR beta chains were counted across the 500 to 850 repertoires, and about 10 million of these chains were shared by at least two donors. Raw reads were error-corrected and collapsed into unique sequences by a nearest-neighbor algorithm in which closely related sequences were merged to remove PCR and sequencing errors. Alignment of CDR3 sequences to IMGT reference sequences was used to assign V, D and J gene segments. For a sequence to be retained, a match of at least six nucleotides to both a V gene segment and a J gene segment was required. Rearrangements were classified as productive when the CDR3 lacked stop codons and remained in frame with V and J, and all other rearrangements were classified as non-productive. Following IMGT convention, CDR3 was defined as the stretch from the second conserved V-encoded cysteine up to the conserved J-encoded phenylalanine. The earlier analysis of fewer than 750 of the donors excluded sequences that lacked an unambiguous match to a single V gene segment. An earlier analysis of just under 600 of the donors called V segments functional above 56.7% productive rearrangements and segregating when the between-donor standard deviation exceeded 5%. To diagnose cytomegalovirus status from the catalog of TCR beta chain sequences, a statistical classification framework was built. V and J gene assignment, in a later analysis, came from comparing TCR nucleotide sequences with IMGT/GENE-DB human TR gene sequences. Using the TCRdist pipeline, a later analysis assigned CDR3 sequences along with most-parsimonious VDJ recombination scenarios. In a later analysis, every TCR beta chain was defined by the combination of its CDR3 amino acid sequence and its V-gene family, and reads without a unique V-gene family were dropped. To address suspected cross-contamination and a sequencing artifact, a later analysis removed some 620 highly shared, low-generation-probability nucleotide sequences. A later analysis calculated a clonal expansion index for each public chain from normalized within-repertoire ranks of inferred template counts. A later analysis computed generation probabilities with a VDJ recombination model fitted to out-of-frame rearrangements, and checked the results against IGoR. In a later analysis, hypergeometric tests were used to score TCR-TCR, TCR-HLA and TCR-CMV co-occurrence, with a repertoire-size bias correction applied to TCR pairs. To estimate false discovery rates, a later analysis permuted the HLA or CMV assignments 20 times. In a later analysis, co-occurring TCRs were grouped with DBSCAN, and TCRdist sequence similarity was added when clustering was performed within HLA-allele-positive subsets. Co-occurrence clustering excluded repertoires with fewer than 30,000 or more than 120,000 public chains, plus five with anomalous nucleotide sharing. Drawn from immuneACCESS, this table holds only the in-frame rearrangements with V and J called that TCRdb kept. Clones are partly lost; checked studies trace under half to an unresolved V gene and leave the rest unexplained. V, J and clone size derive from that table, while D and trimming were established from the DNA sequence. The sample table lists 200,000 to 250,000 clones, around four fifths of them with a count of one. Of the sample, less than 3.5% falls within the top ten clones.

There are 14 amino acids in the CDR3, from cysteine to phenylalanine inclusive. The retained sequence is limited to the CDR3, 42 bases, with the frame set at the first base. The trim is 7 bases for V and 5 bases for J, with a gap of 17 bases between the germline ends. CDR1 GTSNPN and CDR2 SVGIG were looked up in the germline V gene (reference sequence). Comments on this clone: There is no known antigen for this receptor. There are no base qualities to consult, and no much larger clone falls within one base.

In total, 500 to 700 healthy bone marrow donors made up the cohort. At the time of sampling, every cohort member was nominally healthy, though immune exposures that went unrecorded were likely present. The donor tested CMV seropositive, placing the donor among the approximately 290 seropositive members of the cohort. A peripheral blood sample was collected from each donor, and TCR beta sequencing was performed on peripheral blood mononuclear cells. Genomic DNA extraction from the blood cell samples was performed with the Qiagen DNeasy Blood Extraction Kit. The clonotype comes from an older woman in good health and CMV-seropositive. The V gene is TRBV30 and the J gene is TRBJ2-2, with the D gene uncertain. Sequencing was done on a sample of PBMCs. At the DNA level, the sequence is TGTGCCTTGACGGCCAAGACACTTACCGGGGAGCTGTTTTTT. It translates to CALTAKTLTGELFF. The variable domain in full, with residues beyond the CDR3 obtained from the reference TRBV30 and TRBJ2-2 genes, is SQTIHQWPATLVQPVGSPLSLECTVEGTSNPNLYWYRQAAGRGLQLLFYSVGIGQISSEVPQNLSASRPQDRQFILSSKKLLLSDSGFYLCALTAKTLTGELFFGEGSRLTVL.